Listed below are T cell receptor beta chains from one sample, sequenced in a study of shared clonotypes between healthy human individuals. Profiling relied on immunoSEQ multiplex PCR, and the TCRdb table lists in-frame clones only, not all of them. The table has approximately 840,000 clones, about 96% seen once. The material sequenced was naive CD8+ T cells sorted from blood. These receptors all come from a man aged 25 to 40 in good health. Both conserved end residues are trimmed from each CDR3. A D gene is named only where the DNA matches it firmly.

TRBJ2-7 | TRBV7-9 | TRBD1 | ASNNGQGTSYEQY
TRBJ2-7 | TRBV2 | TRBD2 | ASSATSGSYEQY
TRBJ2-7 | TRBV19 | - | ASSTQAGSSYEQY
TRBJ2-2 | TRBV13 | - | ASSSGPSVTGELF
TRBJ2-7 | TRBV11-2 | - | ASSSLGGGYEQY
TRBJ2-7 | TRBV18 | TRBD2 | ASSPSGGSSYEQY
TRBJ2-1 | TRBV30 | - | AWSVLNENEQF
TRBJ2-5 | TRBV7-9 | - | ASSPWTSQTQY
TRBJ1-1 | TRBV4-1 | TRBD1 | ASSQLTRGGYTEAF
TRBJ2-5 | TRBV2 | - | ASRGKRETQY
TRBJ2-5 | TRBV10-3 | - | AISDPGLIQETQY
TRBJ2-1 | TRBV4-1 | TRBD1 | ASSPPGQGYNEQF
TRBJ2-3 | TRBV28 | TRBD2 | ASSLDSGNTDTQY
TRBJ2-7 | TRBV1 | - | TSSQGGTSGSYEQY
TRBJ2-3 | TRBV7-9 | - | ASSFPVSSGDLGDTQY
TRBJ2-1 | TRBV29-1 | - | SVYSYPTYNEQF
TRBJ1-4 | TRBV5-1 | TRBD1 | ASSLGRGPEKLF
TRBJ2-7 | TRBV4-1 | - | ASSQEGTLSGYEQY
TRBJ1-2 | TRBV27 | TRBD1 | ASSLSDRGSNGYT
TRBJ2-1 | TRBV15 | TRBD2 | ATSSTGEGLREQF
TRBJ1-1 | TRBV9 | TRBD1 | ASSLGQGAGTEAF
TRBJ2-7 | TRBV7-8 | - | ASSLSEVEQY
TRBJ2-7 | TRBV28 | TRBD1 | ASSLSQGATYEQY
TRBJ2-7 | TRBV4-2 | TRBD2 | ASSQEGLAGGSYEQY
TRBJ2-7 | TRBV4-1 | - | ASSKVEVGYEQY
TRBJ1-1 | TRBV27 | - | ASRHLRDNPVEAF
TRBJ2-1 | TRBV10-3 | - | AIGEARGLTPYNEQF
TRBJ1-1 | TRBV13 | - | ASSHAGLVNTEAF
TRBJ1-5 | TRBV23-1 | - | ASSDRDGRAQPQH
TRBJ2-3 | TRBV9 | TRBD2 | ASSASGVTDTQY
TRBJ2-7 | TRBV7-8 | - | ASSLSSGISYEQY
TRBJ2-7 | TRBV13 | TRBD1 | ASSLWLQGTGSEQY
TRBJ1-2 | TRBV27 | - | ASSFQGGPYGYT
TRBJ2-1 | TRBV11-2 | - | ASSLDHRERF
TRBJ1-2 | TRBV10-3 | TRBD1 | AIQGGHGYT
TRBJ2-3 | TRBV7-9 | - | ASSPPGLPTDTQY
TRBJ2-7 | TRBV4-1 | - | ASSQEGGLSYEQY
TRBJ2-7 | TRBV7-6 | - | ASTPWDGHYEQY
TRBJ2-7 | TRBV28 | - | ASIQMGGPTYEQY
TRBJ2-1 | TRBV25-1 | - | AVEKGYPPYNEQF
TRBJ2-7 | TRBV9 | - | ASSVNGMSPYEQY
TRBJ2-7 | TRBV2 | TRBD1 | ATDDRGTSYEQY
TRBJ1-5 | TRBV28 | - | ASSSVTGWDQPQH
TRBJ2-1 | TRBV29-1 | TRBD2 | SVEVEAGLYNEQF
TRBJ2-7 | TRBV19 | TRBD2 | ASSLAGTTYEQY
TRBJ2-3 | TRBV29-1 | - | SVESYRVDTDTQY
TRBJ2-3 | TRBV28 | TRBD2 | ASSWTSGSADTQY
TRBJ2-7 | TRBV10-2 | - | ASSAWGVTYEQY
TRBJ2-5 | TRBV2 | - | ASSDPTKQETQY
TRBJ2-2 | TRBV7-6 | TRBD1 | ASSFVLGQGHTGELF
TRBJ2-7 | TRBV6-4 | - | ATRYEQY
TRBJ2-3 | TRBV29-1 | - | SVITGTSDTQY
TRBJ2-2 | TRBV7-2 | - | ASSLVARTGELF